These T cell receptor beta chains were read from a single sample in a study of human T cells and chemical hapten exposure. One entry per CDR3 protein results from TCRdb running MiXCR on the 5' RACE reads. The sample contains more than 60,000 distinct CDR3 sequences, less than 20% of which appear only once. The receptors here all came from a female donor in good health. Both conserved end residues are part of each CDR3. The order of the fields is V gene, clone size, D gene, J gene, CDR3 protein, CDR3 DNA. D genes are given only for firm matches. Clone size is shown for a subset of rows, as once, few, many or a class of expanded clone.

>TRBV28|-|-|TRBJ2-7
CASSPSPGQSSEF
TGTGCCAGCAGTCCTTCTCCGGGACAAAGTTCGGAGTTC
>TRBV7-2|-|TRBD1|TRBJ2-7
CASSIIPGTGIEQYF
TGTGCCAGCAGCATCATCCCCGGGACAGGGATCGAGCAGTACTTC
>TRBV7-9|-|-|TRBJ2-3
CASSLAGRLDTQYF
TGTGCCAGCAGCTTAGCGGGGCGGTTAGATACGCAGTATTTT
>TRBV7-2|-|TRBD2|TRBJ2-3
CASSYRLAGGADTQYF
TGTGCCAGCAGCTACCGACTAGCGGGTGGCGCAGATACGCAGTATTTT
>TRBV20-1|-|-|TRBJ2-1
CSARGKTYNEQFF
TGCAGTGCTAGGGGCAAAACCTACAATGAGCAGTTCTTC
>TRBV4-2|-|-|TRBJ1-4
CASSPRWETNEKLFF
TGTGCCAGCAGCCCGCGATGGGAAACTAATGAAAAACTGTTTTTT
>TRBV28|-|-|TRBJ2-7
CASSLFGAHYEQYF
TGTGCCAGCAGTTTATTCGGGGCCCACTACGAGCAGTACTTC
>TRBV4-1|-|-|TRBJ1-2
CASSQISLEALNYGYTF
TGCGCCAGCAGCCAAATCAGCTTAGAAGCTCTCAACTATGGCTACACCTTC
>TRBV11-2|-|TRBD2|TRBJ2-7
CASSLDAGGPSEQYF
TGTGCCAGCAGCTTAGATGCGGGAGGGCCCTCCGAGCAGTACTTC
>TRBV7-7|few|-|TRBJ2-7
CASSPLPRTPEQYF
TGTGCCAGCAGCCCTCTACCGAGGACGCCCGAGCAGTACTTC
>TRBV11-1|-|TRBD2|TRBJ2-1
CASSLGLADNEQFF
TGTGCCAGCAGCTTAGGGCTAGCGGACAATGAGCAGTTCTTC
>TRBV6-2/TRBV6-3|few|-|TRBJ1-1
CASNKQGYTEAFF
TGTGCCAGCAACAAACAGGGATACACTGAAGCTTTCTTT
>TRBV7-9|few|-|TRBJ2-1
CASSSSGTAIYNEQFF
TGTGCCAGCAGCTCCTCCGGGACGGCCATATACAATGAGCAGTTCTTC
>TRBV18|-|TRBD2|TRBJ2-1
CASSPVEGGSYNEQFF
TGTGCCAGCTCACCAGTTGAGGGAGGGTCCTACAATGAGCAGTTCTTC
>TRBV12-3/TRBV12-4|few|-|TRBJ1-1
CASSFQGLNTEAFF
TGTGCCAGCAGTTTTCAGGGGTTAAACACTGAAGCTTTCTTT
>TRBV28|-|-|TRBJ2-7
CASSSLPGRATSYEQYF
TGTGCCAGCAGTTCGCTACCGGGACGGGCGACTAGCTACGAGCAGTACTTC
>TRBV6-1|few|TRBD1|TRBJ2-1
CASAWTGGYNEQFF
TGTGCCAGCGCATGGACAGGGGGCTACAATGAGCAGTTCTTC
>TRBV2|-|-|TRBJ1-5
CASSDRDQPQHF
TGTGCCAGCAGTGACAGAGATCAGCCCCAGCATTTT
>TRBV6-1|few|TRBD1|TRBJ1-4
CASRMGQGPRYEKLFF
TGTGCCAGCAGGATGGGACAGGGGCCTCGGTATGAAAAACTGTTTTTT
>TRBV4-3|few|TRBD1|TRBJ1-6
CASSTRQGGNSPLHF
TGCGCCAGCAGCACCCGACAGGGGGGTAATTCACCCCTCCACTTT
>TRBV14|-|-|TRBJ1-3
CASRANGLSSGNTIYF
TGTGCCAGCAGAGCCAACGGACTGAGCTCTGGAAACACCATATATTTT
>TRBV7-2|few|-|TRBJ2-7
CASRRTATYEQYF
TGTGCCAGCAGGAGGACAGCCACCTACGAGCAGTACTTC
>TRBV18|-|-|TRBJ1-1
CASSPLQGQPVNTEAFF
TGTGCCAGCTCACCCTTACAAGGACAGCCAGTTAACACTGAAGCTTTCTTT
>TRBV19|-|-|TRBJ1-5
CASSTASQGRSQPQHF
TGTGCCAGTAGTACCGCTTCACAGGGCAGGTCTCAGCCCCAGCATTTT
>TRBV20-1|few|-|TRBJ1-2
CSAFTGTVDYGYTF
TGCAGTGCTTTCACCGGGACTGTTGACTATGGCTACACCTTC
>TRBV14|few|TRBD2|TRBJ2-7
CASSRWAGGPYEQYF
TGTGCCAGCAGCCGATGGGCGGGAGGGCCGTACGAGCAGTACTTC
>TRBV30|-|-|TRBJ1-2
CAWSVRATRRDLYGYTF
TGTGCCTGGAGTGTACGCGCCACGCGGAGAGATTTGTATGGCTACACCTTC
>TRBV13|few|TRBD1|TRBJ2-4
CASSVTGDLDKNIQYF
TGTGCCAGCAGCGTCACAGGGGATTTAGACAAAAACATTCAGTACTTC
>TRBV18|few|TRBD1|TRBJ1-2
CASSHRSPPMTGDDGYTF
TGTGCCAGCTCCCACCGATCCCCTCCCATGACAGGGGATGATGGCTACACCTTC
>TRBV5-5|-|-|TRBJ2-3
CASSLAVSSTDTQYF
TGTGCCAGCAGCTTGGCGGTATCTAGCACAGATACGCAGTATTTT
>TRBV11-2|-|-|TRBJ1-2
CASSSDIGGYTF
TGTGCCAGCAGCTCAGACATAGGCGGCTACACCTTC
>TRBV18|few|-|TRBJ2-3
CASSPLGTDTQYF
TGTGCCAGCTCACCACTGGGTACAGATACGCAGTATTTT
>TRBV6-5|once|-|TRBJ2-6
CASSPPPLTGANVLTF
TGTGCCAGCAGCCCCCCCCCTTTGACTGGGGCCAACGTCCTGACTTTC
>TRBV6-5|-|TRBD2|TRBJ2-1
CASSISGTSGRQFF
TGTGCCAGCAGCATTTCCGGGACTAGCGGAAGGCAGTTCTTC
>TRBV7-2|few|TRBD2|TRBJ2-3
CASSLARGLAGGQTQYF
TGTGCCAGCAGCTTAGCGCGGGGGCTAGCGGGGGGGCAGACGCAGTATTTT
>TRBV5-1|-|TRBD1|TRBJ2-7
CASSSTTGVSSYEQYF
TGCGCCAGCAGCTCGACGACAGGGGTAAGCTCCTACGAGCAGTACTTC
>TRBV5-5|-|-|TRBJ1-1
CASSLRGYTEAFF
TGTGCCAGCAGCTTACGCGGGTACACTGAAGCTTTCTTT
>TRBV6-1|-|-|TRBJ1-2
CASSEAPLYGYTF
TGTGCCAGCAGTGAAGCGCCCCTCTATGGCTACACCTTC
>TRBV7-6|-|-|TRBJ1-4
CASSLVPWEKLFF
TGTGCCAGCAGCTTAGTACCTTGGGAAAAACTGTTTTTT